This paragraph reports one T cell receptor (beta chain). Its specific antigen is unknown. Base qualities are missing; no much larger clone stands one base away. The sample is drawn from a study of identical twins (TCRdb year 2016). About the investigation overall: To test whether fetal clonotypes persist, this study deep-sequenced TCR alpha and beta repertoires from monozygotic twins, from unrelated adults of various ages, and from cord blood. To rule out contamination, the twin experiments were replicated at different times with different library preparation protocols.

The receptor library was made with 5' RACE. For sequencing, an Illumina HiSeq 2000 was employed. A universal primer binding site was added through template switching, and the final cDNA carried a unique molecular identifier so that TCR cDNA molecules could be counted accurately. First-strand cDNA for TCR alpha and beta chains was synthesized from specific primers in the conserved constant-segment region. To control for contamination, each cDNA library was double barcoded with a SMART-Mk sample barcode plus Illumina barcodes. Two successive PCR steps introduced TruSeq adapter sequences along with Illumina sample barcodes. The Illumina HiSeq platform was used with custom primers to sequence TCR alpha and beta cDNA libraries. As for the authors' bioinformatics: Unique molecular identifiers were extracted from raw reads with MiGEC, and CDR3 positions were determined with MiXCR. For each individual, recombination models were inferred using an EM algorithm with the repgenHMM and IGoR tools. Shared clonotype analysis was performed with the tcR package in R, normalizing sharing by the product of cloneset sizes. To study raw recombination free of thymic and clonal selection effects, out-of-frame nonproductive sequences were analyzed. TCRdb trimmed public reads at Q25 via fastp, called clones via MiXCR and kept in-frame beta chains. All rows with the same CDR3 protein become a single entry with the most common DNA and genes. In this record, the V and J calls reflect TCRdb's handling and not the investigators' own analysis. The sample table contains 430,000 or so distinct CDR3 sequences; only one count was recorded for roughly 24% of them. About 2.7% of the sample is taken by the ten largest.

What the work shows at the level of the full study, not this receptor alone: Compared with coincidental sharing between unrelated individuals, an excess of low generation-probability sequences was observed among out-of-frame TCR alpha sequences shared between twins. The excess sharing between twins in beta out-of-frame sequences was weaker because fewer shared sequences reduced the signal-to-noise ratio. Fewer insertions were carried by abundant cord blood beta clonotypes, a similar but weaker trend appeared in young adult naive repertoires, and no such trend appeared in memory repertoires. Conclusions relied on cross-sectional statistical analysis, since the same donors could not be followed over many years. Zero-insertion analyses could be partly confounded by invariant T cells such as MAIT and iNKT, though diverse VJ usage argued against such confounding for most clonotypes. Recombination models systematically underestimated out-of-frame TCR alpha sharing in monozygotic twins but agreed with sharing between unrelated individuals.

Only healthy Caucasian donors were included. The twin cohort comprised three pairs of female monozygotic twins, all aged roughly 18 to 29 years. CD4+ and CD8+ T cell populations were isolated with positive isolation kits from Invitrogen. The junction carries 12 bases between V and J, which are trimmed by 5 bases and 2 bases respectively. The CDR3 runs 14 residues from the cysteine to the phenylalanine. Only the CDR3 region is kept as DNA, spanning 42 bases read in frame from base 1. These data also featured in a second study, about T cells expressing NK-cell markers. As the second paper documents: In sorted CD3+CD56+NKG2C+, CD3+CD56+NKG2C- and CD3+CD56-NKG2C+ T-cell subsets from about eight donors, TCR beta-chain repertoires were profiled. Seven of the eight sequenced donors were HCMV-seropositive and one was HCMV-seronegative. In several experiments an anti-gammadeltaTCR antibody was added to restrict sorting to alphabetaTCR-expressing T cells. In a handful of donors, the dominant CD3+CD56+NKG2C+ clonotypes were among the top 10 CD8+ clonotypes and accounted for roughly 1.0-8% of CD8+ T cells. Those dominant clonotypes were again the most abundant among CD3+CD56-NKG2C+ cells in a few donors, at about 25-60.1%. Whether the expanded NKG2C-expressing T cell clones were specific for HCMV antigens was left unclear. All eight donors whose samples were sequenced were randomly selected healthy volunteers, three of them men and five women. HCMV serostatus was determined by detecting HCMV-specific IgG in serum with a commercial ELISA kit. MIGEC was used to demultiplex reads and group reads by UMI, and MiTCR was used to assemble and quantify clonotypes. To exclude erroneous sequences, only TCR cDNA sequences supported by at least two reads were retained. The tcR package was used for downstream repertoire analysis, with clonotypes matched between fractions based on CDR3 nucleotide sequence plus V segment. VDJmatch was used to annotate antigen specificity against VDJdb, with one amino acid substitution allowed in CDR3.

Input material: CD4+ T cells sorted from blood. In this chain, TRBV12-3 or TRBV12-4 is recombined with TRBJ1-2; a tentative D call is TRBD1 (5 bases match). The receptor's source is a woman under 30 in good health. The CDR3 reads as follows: CASSTDRGNYGYTF. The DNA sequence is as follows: TGTGCCAGCAGTACAGATAGGGGCAACTATGGCTACACCTTC.